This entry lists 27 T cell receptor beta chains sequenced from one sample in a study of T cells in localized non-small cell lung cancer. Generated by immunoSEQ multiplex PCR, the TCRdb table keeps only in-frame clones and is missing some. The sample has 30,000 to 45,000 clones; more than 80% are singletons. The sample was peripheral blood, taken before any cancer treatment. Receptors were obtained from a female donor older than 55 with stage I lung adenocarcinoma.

CDR3 loop: CASSLHGGKTYNEQFF. The CDR3 DNA follows: TGTGCCAGCAGCCTCCATGGGGGGAAAACCTACAATGAGCAGTTCTTC. The genes are TRBV7-3 and TRBJ2-1; tentative D call: TRBD2 (6 bases). CDR3 size: 16 residues. Germline V gene lookup returns CDR1 SGHTA and CDR2 FQGTGA. V lost 5 bases to trimming and J lost 2 bases, with 16 bases between them.

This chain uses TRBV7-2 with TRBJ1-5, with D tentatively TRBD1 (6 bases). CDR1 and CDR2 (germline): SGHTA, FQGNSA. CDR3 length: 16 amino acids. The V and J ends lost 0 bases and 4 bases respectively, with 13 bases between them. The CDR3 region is CASSLARQVGNQPQHF. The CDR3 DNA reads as TGTGCCAGCAGCTTAGCACGACAGGTTGGGAATCAGCCCCAGCATTTT.

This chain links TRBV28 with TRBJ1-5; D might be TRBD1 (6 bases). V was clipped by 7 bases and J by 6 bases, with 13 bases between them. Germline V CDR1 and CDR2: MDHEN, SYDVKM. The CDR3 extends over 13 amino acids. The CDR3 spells CASIQDRIQPQHF. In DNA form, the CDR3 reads TGTGCCAGCATCCAAGACAGGATTCAGCCCCAGCATTTT.

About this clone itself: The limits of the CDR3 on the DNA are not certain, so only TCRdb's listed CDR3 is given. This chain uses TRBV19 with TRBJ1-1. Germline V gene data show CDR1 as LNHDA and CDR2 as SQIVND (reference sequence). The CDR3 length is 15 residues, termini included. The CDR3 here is CASRVLGMGDTEAFF.

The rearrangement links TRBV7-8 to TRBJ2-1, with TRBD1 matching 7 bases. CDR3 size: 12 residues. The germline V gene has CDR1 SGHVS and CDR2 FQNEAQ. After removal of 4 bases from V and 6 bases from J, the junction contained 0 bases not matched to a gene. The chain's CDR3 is CASSSGGNEQFF. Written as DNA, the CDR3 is TGTGCCAGCAGCTCAGGGGGCAATGAGCAGTTCTTC. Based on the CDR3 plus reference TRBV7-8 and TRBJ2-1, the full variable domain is GAGVSQSPRYKVAKRGQDVALRCDPISGHVSLFWYQQALGQGPEFLTYFQNEAQLDKSGLPSDRFFAERPEGSVSTLKIQRTQQEDSAVYLCASSSGGNEQFFGPGTRLTVL.

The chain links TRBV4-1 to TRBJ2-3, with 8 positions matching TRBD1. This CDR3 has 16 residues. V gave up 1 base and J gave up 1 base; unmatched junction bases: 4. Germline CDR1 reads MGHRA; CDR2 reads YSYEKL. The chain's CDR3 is CASSQVQTGGTDTQYF. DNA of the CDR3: TGCGCCAGCAGCCAAGTCCAGACAGGGGGCACAGATACGCAGTATTTT.

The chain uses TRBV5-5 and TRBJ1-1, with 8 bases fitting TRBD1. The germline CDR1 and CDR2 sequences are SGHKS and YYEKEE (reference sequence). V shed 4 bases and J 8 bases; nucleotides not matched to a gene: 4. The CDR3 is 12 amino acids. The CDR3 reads CASSPGGLEAFF. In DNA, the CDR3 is TGTGCCAGCAGCCCAGGGGGCTTGGAAGCTTTCTTT.

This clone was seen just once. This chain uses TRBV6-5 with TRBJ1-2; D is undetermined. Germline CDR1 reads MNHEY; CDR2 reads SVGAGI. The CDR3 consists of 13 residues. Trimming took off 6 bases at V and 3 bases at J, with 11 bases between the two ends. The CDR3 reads CASSLYGDYGYTF. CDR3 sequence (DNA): TGTGCCAGCAGCCTTTACGGGGACTATGGCTACACCTTC.

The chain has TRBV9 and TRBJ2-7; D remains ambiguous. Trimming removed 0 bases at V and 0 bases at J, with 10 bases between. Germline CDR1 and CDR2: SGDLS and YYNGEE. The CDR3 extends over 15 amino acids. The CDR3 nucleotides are TGTGCCAGCAGCGTAGGTGGCGATCTCTCCTACGAGCAGTACTTC. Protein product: CASSVGGDLSYEQYF.

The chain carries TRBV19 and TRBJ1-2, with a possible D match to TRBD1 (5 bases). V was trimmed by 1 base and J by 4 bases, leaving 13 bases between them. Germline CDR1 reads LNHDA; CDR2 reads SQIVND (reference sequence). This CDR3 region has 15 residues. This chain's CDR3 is CASSIAGGERYGYTF. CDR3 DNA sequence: TGTGCCAGTAGTATAGCGGGGGGAGAGCGCTATGGCTACACCTTC.

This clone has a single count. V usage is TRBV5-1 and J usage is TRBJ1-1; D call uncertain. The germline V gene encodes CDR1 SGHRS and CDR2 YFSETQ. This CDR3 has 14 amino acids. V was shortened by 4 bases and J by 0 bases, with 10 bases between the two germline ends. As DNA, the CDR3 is TGCGCCAGCAGCCCACGGGCCTTGAACACTGAAGCTTTCTTT. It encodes CASSPRALNTEAFF.

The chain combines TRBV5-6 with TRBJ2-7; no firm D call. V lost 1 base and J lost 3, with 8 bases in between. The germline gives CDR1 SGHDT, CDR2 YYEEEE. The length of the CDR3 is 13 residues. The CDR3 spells CASSLWQVYEQYV. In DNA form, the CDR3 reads TGTGCCAGCAGCTTGTGGCAGGTCTACGAGCAGTACGTC.

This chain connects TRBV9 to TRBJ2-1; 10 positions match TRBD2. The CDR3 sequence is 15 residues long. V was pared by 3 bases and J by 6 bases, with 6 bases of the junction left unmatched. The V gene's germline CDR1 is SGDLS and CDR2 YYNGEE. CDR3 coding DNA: TGTGCCAGCAGCGCCGGACTAGCGGCGATCAATGAGCAGTTCTTC. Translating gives CASSAGLAAINEQFF.

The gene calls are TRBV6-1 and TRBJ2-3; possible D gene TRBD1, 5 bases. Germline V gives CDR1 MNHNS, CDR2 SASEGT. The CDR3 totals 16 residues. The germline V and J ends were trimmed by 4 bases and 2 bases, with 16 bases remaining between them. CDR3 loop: CASSGQLGSVTDTQYF. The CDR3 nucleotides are TGTGCCAGCAGTGGACAGTTGGGCAGTGTCACAGATACGCAGTATTTT.

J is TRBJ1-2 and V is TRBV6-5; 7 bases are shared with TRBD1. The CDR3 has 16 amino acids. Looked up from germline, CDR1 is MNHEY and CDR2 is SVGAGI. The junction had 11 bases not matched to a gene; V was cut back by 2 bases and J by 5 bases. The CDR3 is CASSYEGARTEYGYTF. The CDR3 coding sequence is TGTGCCAGCAGTTACGAGGGGGCGAGGACCGAATATGGCTACACCTTC.

The DNA of the CDR3 is TGTGCCAGCAGCTTAGATGGAGGAAGCTCTGGAAACACCATATATTTT. This gives the protein CASSLDGGSSGNTIYF. The rearrangement uses TRBV11-2 and TRBJ1-3; no definite D call. From germline, CDR1 is SGHAT and CDR2 FQNNGV. The ends were cut back, 0 bases at V and 0 bases at J, with 9 bases in the middle. There are 16 residues in the CDR3.

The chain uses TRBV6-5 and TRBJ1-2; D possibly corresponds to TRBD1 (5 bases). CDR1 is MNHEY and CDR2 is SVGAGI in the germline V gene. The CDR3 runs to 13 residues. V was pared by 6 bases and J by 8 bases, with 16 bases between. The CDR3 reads CASRGGRAGGYTF. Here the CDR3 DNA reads TGTGCCAGCAGGGGGGGACGCGCTGGAGGCTACACCTTC.

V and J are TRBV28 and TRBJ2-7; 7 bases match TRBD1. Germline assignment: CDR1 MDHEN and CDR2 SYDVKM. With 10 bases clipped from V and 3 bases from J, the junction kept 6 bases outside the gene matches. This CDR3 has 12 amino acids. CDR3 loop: CATQGDLYEQYV. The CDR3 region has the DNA TGTGCCACGCAGGGGGATCTCTACGAGCAGTACGTC.

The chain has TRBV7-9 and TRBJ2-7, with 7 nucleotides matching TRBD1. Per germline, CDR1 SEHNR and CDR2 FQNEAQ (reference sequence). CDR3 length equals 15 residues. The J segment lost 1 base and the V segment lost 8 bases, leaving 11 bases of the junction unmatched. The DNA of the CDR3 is TGTGCCAGCTTTAGGACAGGCCGGGATTCCTACGAGCAGTACGTC. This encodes CASFRTGRDSYEQYV.

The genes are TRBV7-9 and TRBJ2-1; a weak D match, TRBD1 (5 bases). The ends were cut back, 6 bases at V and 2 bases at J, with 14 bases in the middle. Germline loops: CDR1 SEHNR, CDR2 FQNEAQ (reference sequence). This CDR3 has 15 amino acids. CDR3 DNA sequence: TGTGCCAGCAGTTCTAAAGGGGTCCCCTACAATGAGCAGTTCTTC. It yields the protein CASSSKGVPYNEQFF.

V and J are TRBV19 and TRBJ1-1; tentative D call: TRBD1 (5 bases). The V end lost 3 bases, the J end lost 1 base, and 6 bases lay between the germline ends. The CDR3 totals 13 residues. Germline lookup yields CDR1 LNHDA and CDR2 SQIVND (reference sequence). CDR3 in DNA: TGTGCCAGTAGTATCGGACAGAACACTGAAGCTTTCTTT. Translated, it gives CASSIGQNTEAFF.

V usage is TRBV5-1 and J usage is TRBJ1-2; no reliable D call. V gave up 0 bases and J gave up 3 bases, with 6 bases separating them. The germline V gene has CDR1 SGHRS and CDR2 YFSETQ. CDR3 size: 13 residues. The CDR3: CASSLAIHYGYTF. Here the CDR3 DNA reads TGCGCCAGCAGCTTGGCCATTCACTATGGCTACACCTTC.

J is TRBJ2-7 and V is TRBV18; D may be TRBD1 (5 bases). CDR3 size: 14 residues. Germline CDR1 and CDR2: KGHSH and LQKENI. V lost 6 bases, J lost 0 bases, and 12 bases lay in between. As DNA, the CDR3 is TGTGCCAGCTCGATCACAGGTTCCTCCTACGAGCAGTACTTC. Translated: CASSITGSSYEQYF.

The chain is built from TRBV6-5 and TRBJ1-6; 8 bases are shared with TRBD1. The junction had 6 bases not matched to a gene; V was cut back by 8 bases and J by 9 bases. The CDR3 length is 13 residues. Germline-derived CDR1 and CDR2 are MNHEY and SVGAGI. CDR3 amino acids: CASYGQGGSPLHF. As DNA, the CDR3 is TGTGCCAGCTATGGACAGGGAGGTTCACCCCTCCACTTT.

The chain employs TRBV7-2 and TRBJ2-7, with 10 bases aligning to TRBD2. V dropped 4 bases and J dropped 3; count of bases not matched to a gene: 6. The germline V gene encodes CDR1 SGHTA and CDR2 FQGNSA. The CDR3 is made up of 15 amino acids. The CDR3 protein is CASSSGAGGYYEQYF. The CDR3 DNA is TGTGCCAGCAGCTCGGGAGCGGGGGGGTACTACGAGCAGTACTTC.

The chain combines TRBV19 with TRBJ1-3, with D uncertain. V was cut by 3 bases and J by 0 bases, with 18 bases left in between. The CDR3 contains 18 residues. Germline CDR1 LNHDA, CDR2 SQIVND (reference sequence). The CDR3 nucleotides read TGTGCCAGTAGTATGTGGGCACCAAGAACCCTCTCTGGAAACACCATATATTTT. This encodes CASSMWAPRTLSGNTIYF.

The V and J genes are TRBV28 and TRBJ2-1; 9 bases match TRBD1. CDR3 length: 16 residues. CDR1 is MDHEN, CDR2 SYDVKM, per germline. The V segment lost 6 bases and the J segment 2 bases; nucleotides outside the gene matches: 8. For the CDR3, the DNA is TGTGCCAGCAGCTTCCCTAGGACAGGGGCCTACAATGAGCAGTTCTTC. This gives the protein CASSFPRTGAYNEQFF.